This T cell receptor (beta chain) was identified during a study of T cell responses to AZD1222 COVID-19 vaccine. The data were produced by immunoSEQ multiplex PCR, yet TCRdb's version contains in-frame clones alone and is incomplete. There are around 140,000 clones in the sample; roughly 93% occur only once, and under 6.5% lies in the top ten. CDR1 is LGHDT, CDR2 YNNKEL, per germline (reference sequence). V lost 0 bases, J lost 4 bases, and 21 bases lay in between. This CDR3 contains 18 residues. The sequencing used peripheral blood, collected on day 0 of AZD1222 vaccination. J is TRBJ1-1 and V is TRBV3-1 (or the pseudogene TRBV3-2); D remains ambiguous. The sequence was obtained from an adult in good health. CDR3 protein: CASSQDPAEERVGTEAFF. CDR3 DNA sequence: TGTGCCAGCAGCCAAGATCCCGCAGAAGAACGTGTAGGCACTGAAGCTTTCTTT.